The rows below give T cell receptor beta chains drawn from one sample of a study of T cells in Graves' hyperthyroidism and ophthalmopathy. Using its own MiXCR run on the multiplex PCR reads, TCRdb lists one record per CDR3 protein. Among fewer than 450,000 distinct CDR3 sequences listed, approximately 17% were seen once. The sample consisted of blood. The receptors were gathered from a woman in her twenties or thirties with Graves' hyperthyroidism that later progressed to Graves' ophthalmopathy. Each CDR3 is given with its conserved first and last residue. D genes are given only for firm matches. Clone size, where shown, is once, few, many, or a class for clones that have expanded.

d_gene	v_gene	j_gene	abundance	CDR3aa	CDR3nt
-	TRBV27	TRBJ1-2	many	CASSLLGVLGGYTF	TGTGCCAGCAGTTTATTGGGGGTACTCGGTGGCTACACCTTC
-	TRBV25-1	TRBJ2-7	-	CASSVGGIHEQYF	TGTGCCAGCAGTGTCGGAGGAATCCACGAGCAGTACTTC
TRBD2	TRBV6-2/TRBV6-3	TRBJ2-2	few	CASSLAGDGDGELFF	TGTGCCAGCAGTTTGGCGGGAGATGGGGACGGGGAGCTGTTTTTT
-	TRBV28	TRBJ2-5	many	CASSLFTEGTQYF	TGTGCCAGCAGCTTGTTCACTGAGGGGACCCAGTACTTC
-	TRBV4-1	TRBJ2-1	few	CASSKRPAGEAYNEQFF	TGCGCCAGCAGCAAACGCCCGGCAGGGGAAGCGTACAATGAGCAGTTCTTC
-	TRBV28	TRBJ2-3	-	CASTKPGWADTQYF	TGTGCCAGCACCAAGCCCGGGTGGGCAGATACGCAGTATTTT
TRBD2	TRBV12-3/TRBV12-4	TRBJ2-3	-	CASSPPRPLFLAGGTDTQYF	TGTGCCAGCAGTCCACCTAGGCCCCTTTTCCTAGCGGGAGGTACAGATACGCAGTATTTT
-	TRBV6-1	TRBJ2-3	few	CASNSPGTDTQYF	TGTGCCAGCAACTCTCCAGGGACAGATACGCAGTATTTT
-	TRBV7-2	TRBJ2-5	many	CASSLGRGGKTQYF	TGTGCCAGCAGCTTAGGGCGCGGTGGGAAGACCCAGTACTTC
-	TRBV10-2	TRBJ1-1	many	CASIISDRMNTEAFF	TGCGCCAGCATCATCTCGGACAGAATGAACACTGAAGCTTTCTTT
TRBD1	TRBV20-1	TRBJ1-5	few	CSARGQGVTQPQHF	TGCAGTGCCCGCGGACAGGGGGTGACTCAGCCCCAGCATTTT
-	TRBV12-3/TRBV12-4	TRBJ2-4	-	CASSGLAAKNIQYF	TGTGCCAGCAGCGGTCTAGCAGCCAAAAACATTCAGTACTTC
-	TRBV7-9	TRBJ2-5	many	CASSLGAGIQETQYF	TGTGCCAGCAGCTTAGGGGCGGGTATCCAAGAGACCCAGTACTTC
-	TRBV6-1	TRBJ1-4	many	CASSEAFLGGDEKLFF	TGTGCCAGCAGTGAAGCTTTCTTGGGCGGAGACGAAAAACTGTTTTTT
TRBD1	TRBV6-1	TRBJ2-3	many	CASGQDIKGLTDTQYF	TGTGCCAGTGGACAGGATATCAAGGGCCTCACAGATACGCAGTATTTT
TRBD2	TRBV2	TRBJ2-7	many	CASSEVAGGNHEQYF	TGTGCCAGCAGTGAAGTAGCGGGGGGTAACCACGAGCAGTACTTC
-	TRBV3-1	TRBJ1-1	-	CASSQGAGGDTEAFF	TGTGCCAGCAGCCAAGGGGCAGGAGGGGACACTGAAGCTTTCTTT
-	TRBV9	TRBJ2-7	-	CASSAGTSGYEQYF	TGTGCCAGCAGCGCAGGGACATCGGGCTACGAGCAGTACTTC
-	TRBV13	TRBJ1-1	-	CASSLVQINTEAFF	TGTGCCAGCAGCTTAGTGCAGATAAACACTGAAGCTTTCTTT
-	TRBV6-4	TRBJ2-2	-	CASSEYPGGQNGELFF	TGTGCCAGCAGTGAATACCCCGGGGGGCAAAACGGGGAGCTGTTTTTT
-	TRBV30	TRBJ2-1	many	CAWSATGDEQFF	TGTGCCTGGAGCGCAACAGGCGATGAGCAGTTCTTC
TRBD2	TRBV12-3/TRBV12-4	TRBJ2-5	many	CASSRSGGALETQYF	TGTGCCAGCAGTCGGAGCGGGGGGGCGTTGGAGACCCAGTACTTC
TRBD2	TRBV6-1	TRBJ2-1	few	CASSWTSGRESYNEQFF	TGTGCCAGCAGCTGGACTAGCGGGAGAGAGTCCTACAATGAGCAGTTCTTC
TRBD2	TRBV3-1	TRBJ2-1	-	CAGSSHRIGLANNEQFF	TGTGCCGGCAGCTCCCATCGAATCGGACTAGCAAACAATGAGCAGTTCTTC
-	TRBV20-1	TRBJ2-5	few	CSARDLGEGETQYF	TGCAGTGCTAGAGATCTAGGGGAAGGAGAGACCCAGTACTTC
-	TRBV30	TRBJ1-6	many	CAWGRRGSPLHF	TGTGCCTGGGGACGGAGGGGTTCACCCCTCCACTTT
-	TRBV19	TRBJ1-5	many	CASSIGGSNQPQHF	TGTGCCAGTAGTATTGGGGGGAGCAATCAGCCCCAGCATTTT
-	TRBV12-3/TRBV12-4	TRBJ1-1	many	CASSLSPSGTEAFF	TGTGCCAGCAGTTTATCCCCATCCGGCACTGAAGCTTTCTTT
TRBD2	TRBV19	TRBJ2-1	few	CASGTSGNNEQFF	TGTGCCAGTGGGACTAGCGGGAACAATGAGCAGTTCTTC
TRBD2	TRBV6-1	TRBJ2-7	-	CASRRGGASYEQYF	TGTGCCAGTCGACGGGGGGGGGCCTCCTACGAGCAGTACTTC
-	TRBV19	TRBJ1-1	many	CASSIEGLAGTEAFF	TGTGCCAGTAGTATAGAGGGGTTGGCAGGCACTGAAGCTTTCTTT
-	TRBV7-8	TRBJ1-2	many	CASSFPGVDYGYTF	TGTGCCAGCAGCTTCCCGGGGGTGGATTATGGCTACACCTTC
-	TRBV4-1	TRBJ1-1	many	CASSQDVRTEAFF	TGCGCCAGCAGCCAAGATGTGAGAACTGAAGCTTTCTTT
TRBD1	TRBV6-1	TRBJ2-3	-	CASSGTGYTDTQYF	TGTGCCAGCAGCGGGACAGGGTACACAGATACGCAGTATTTT
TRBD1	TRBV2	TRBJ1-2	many	CASSKMDRGRGGYTF	TGTGCCAGCAGCAAAATGGACAGGGGGCGTGGTGGCTACACCTTC
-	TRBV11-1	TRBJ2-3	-	CASSLVLPKGTDTQYF	TGTGCCAGCAGCTTAGTACTACCGAAGGGGACAGATACGCAGTATTTT
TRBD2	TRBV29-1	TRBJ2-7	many	CSVDGLGLAGGYEQYF	TGCAGCGTTGATGGTCTAGGACTAGCGGGAGGATACGAGCAGTACTTC
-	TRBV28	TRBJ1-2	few	CASRLQVGVLNYGYTF	TGTGCCAGCAGACTCCAGGTGGGGGTTTTGAACTATGGCTACACCTTC
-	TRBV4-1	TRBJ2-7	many	CASSQEDRFDPTREQYF	TGCGCCAGCAGCCAAGAGGACCGATTCGACCCAACTCGCGAGCAGTACTTC
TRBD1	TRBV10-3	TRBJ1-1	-	CAIRLTGGVTEAFF	TGTGCCATCAGATTGACAGGGGGAGTCACTGAAGCTTTCTTT
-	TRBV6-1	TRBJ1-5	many	CASSESSSNQPQHF	TGTGCCAGCAGTGAAAGCAGTAGCAATCAGCCCCAGCATTTT
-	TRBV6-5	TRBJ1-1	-	CASSYFATGLNTEAFF	TGTGCCAGCAGTTACTTTGCCACGGGGCTAAACACTGAAGCTTTCTTT
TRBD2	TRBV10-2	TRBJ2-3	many	CASSTSGGDNTDTQYF	TGCGCCAGCAGTACTAGCGGGGGGGATAACACAGATACGCAGTATTTT
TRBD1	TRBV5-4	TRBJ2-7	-	CASSRPGTGGLYEQYF	TGTGCCAGCAGCCGACCTGGGACAGGGGGTCTCTACGAGCAGTACTTC
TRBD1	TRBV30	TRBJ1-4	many	CAGSAGGMEKLFF	TGTGCCGGTTCGGCAGGGGGGATGGAAAAACTGTTTTTT
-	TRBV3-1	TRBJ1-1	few	CASSQDGRDLTLNTEAFF	TGTGCCAGCAGCCAAGATGGCCGGGACCTCACCCTGAACACTGAAGCTTTCTTT